One sample yielded the 32 T cell receptor beta chains listed below, sequenced in a study of CD8+ T cells in alopecia areata. It was cDNA, reverse transcribed from extracted RNA, that served as the sequencing template. Profiled with immunoSEQ multiplex PCR; TCRdb holds only in-frame clones, not every one. The data contain more than 75,000 clones, 41% of them singletons. Sequencing was done on a sample of CD4+ T cells sorted from blood. The receptors were sampled from a human donor with alopecia areata.

Here the CDR3 reads CASSQTIDGGYEQYF. Written as DNA, the CDR3 is TGTGCCAGCAGCCAGACTATAGACGGGGGCTACGAGCAGTACTTC. J is TRBJ2-7 and V is TRBV4-2; possibly TRBD2 for D (6 bases). CDR3 size: 15 residues. The V gene's germline CDR1 is LGHNA and CDR2 YNFKEQ. The germline V and J ends were trimmed by 3 bases and 3 bases, with 15 bases remaining between them.

This clone was seen only a few times. The genes are TRBV6-5 and TRBJ2-3; D call uncertain. This CDR3 comprises 16 residues. Trimming cost V 0 bases and J 1 base, with 11 bases left between them. CDR1 is MNHEY and CDR2 is SVGAGI in the germline V gene. Here the CDR3 reads CASSYSRQVGTDTQYF. The CDR3 DNA is TGTGCCAGCAGTTACTCGAGGCAGGTTGGCACAGATACGCAGTATTTT.

The V call is TRBV30, the J call TRBJ2-5; D is undetermined. Per the germline V gene, CDR1 is GTSNPN and CDR2 is SVGIG (reference sequence). The CDR3 totals 15 residues. The V gene lost 3 bases and the J gene lost 1 base, with 15 bases spanning the gap. This chain's CDR3 is CAWRTKRNPQETQYF. The CDR3 nucleotides are TGTGCCTGGAGGACAAAGAGGAATCCCCAAGAGACCCAGTACTTC. The full variable domain, completed using reference TRBV30 and TRBJ2-5, is SQTIHQWPATLVQPVGSPLSLECTVEGTSNPNLYWYRQAAGRGLQLLFYSVGIGQISSEVPQNLSASRPQDRQFILSSKKLLLSDSGFYLCAWRTKRNPQETQYFGPGTRLLVL.

This clone was observed a few times. The chain combines TRBV30 with TRBJ1-1, with D unclear. Per the germline V gene, CDR1 is GTSNPN and CDR2 is SVGIG (reference sequence). The V gene lost 5 bases and the J gene lost 5 bases, with 18 bases spanning the gap. This CDR3 is built from 14 residues. The CDR3 sequence is CAWGLEVVRTEAFF. Here the CDR3 DNA reads TGTGCCTGGGGCCTAGAGGTTGTTCGAACTGAAGCTTTCTTT. Based on the CDR3 plus reference TRBV30 and TRBJ1-1, the full variable domain is SQTIHQWPATLVQPVGSPLSLECTVEGTSNPNLYWYRQAAGRGLQLLFYSVGIGQISSEVPQNLSASRPQDRQFILSSKKLLLSDSGFYLCAWGLEVVRTEAFFGQGTRLTVV.

The V gene is TRBV2, the J gene TRBJ1-2; tentative D call: TRBD1 (6 bases). V dropped 3 bases and J dropped 3 bases, with 8 bases sitting between them. Germline CDR1 is SNHLY and CDR2 is FYNNEI. CDR3 length: 13 amino acids. DNA for the CDR3: TGTGCCAGCAGTGAGGGGGCGGACTATGGCTACACCTTC. As protein: CASSEGADYGYTF.

The CDR3 region has the DNA TGTGCCAGCAGCCAAGATTCCGGGGGACGCAGTGAGCAGTTCTTC. Protein: CASSQDSGGRSEQFF. The chain employs TRBV4-2 and TRBJ2-1; D may be TRBD2 (6 bases). The germline V gene has CDR1 LGHNA and CDR2 YNFKEQ. This CDR3 is 15 amino acids long. Trimming took off 0 bases at V and 9 bases at J, with 15 bases between the two ends.

The chain recombines TRBV29-1 with TRBJ2-1; no clear D gene. Looked up from germline, CDR1 is SQVTM and CDR2 is ANQGSEA. The CDR3 sequence is 14 residues long. The germline V and J ends were trimmed by 0 bases and 3 bases, with 9 bases remaining between them. CDR3 region: CSVEEQTNYNEQFF. The CDR3 DNA reads as TGCAGCGTTGAAGAACAGACCAACTACAATGAGCAGTTCTTC.

J is TRBJ2-7 and V is TRBV7-2; maybe TRBD2 (6 bases). The length of the CDR3 is 14 residues. Between the trimmed V and J ends, which lost 2 bases and 3 bases, there was a span of 11 bases. Germline V gene lookup returns CDR1 SGHTA and CDR2 FQGNSA. Here the CDR3 reads CASSLSRDFYEQYF. Written as DNA, the CDR3 is TGTGCCAGCAGCTTATCCAGGGACTTCTACGAGCAGTACTTC. Looking up the rest from reference TRBV7-2 and TRBJ2-7 gives the full variable domain: GAGVSQSPSNKVTEKGKDVELRCDPISGHTALYWYRQSLGQGLEFLIYFQGNSAPDKSGLPSDRFSAERTGGSVSTLTIQRTQQEDSAVYLCASSLSRDFYEQYFGPGTRLTVT.

The J gene is TRBJ1-2, the V gene TRBV30, with D perhaps matching TRBD1 (5 bases). This CDR3 is built from 12 residues. The V and J ends lost 2 bases and 3 bases respectively, with 7 bases between them. Germline-derived CDR1 and CDR2 are GTSNPN and SVGIG (reference sequence). The CDR3 protein is CAWSRGDYGYTF. CDR3 DNA sequence: TGTGCCTGGAGTAGGGGAGACTATGGCTACACCTTC. The full variable domain, in which reference TRBV30 and TRBJ1-2 provide the parts outside the CDR3, is SQTIHQWPATLVQPVGSPLSLECTVEGTSNPNLYWYRQAAGRGLQLLFYSVGIGQISSEVPQNLSASRPQDRQFILSSKKLLLSDSGFYLCAWSRGDYGYTFGSGTRLTVV.

The table lists this clone with a few counts. The chain combines TRBV5-4 with TRBJ2-1; 10 bases fit TRBD2. There are 16 residues in the CDR3. Trimming removed 1 base from V and 7 bases from J; junction bases left unmatched: 8. Germline assignment: CDR1 SGHNT and CDR2 YYREEE (reference sequence). CDR3 in amino acids: CASSLSAGGPGNEQFF. The CDR3 coding sequence is TGTGCCAGCAGCTTGTCAGCGGGAGGGCCGGGGAATGAGCAGTTCTTC. The full variable domain, in which reference TRBV5-4 and TRBJ2-1 provide the parts outside the CDR3, is ETGVTQSPTHLIKTRGQQVTLRCSSQSGHNTVSWYQQALGQGPQFIFQYYREEENGRGNFPPRFSGLQFPNYSSELNVNALELDDSALYLCASSLSAGGPGNEQFFGPGTRLTVL.

This clone was counted a few times. The chain has TRBV2 and TRBJ2-7; 8 nucleotides line up with TRBD1. Looked up from germline, CDR1 is SNHLY and CDR2 is FYNNEI. CDR3 length equals 14 residues. Unmatched junction bases numbered 3, after V lost 2 bases and J lost 3 bases. Here the CDR3 reads CASSEFDRGYEQYF. In DNA, the CDR3 is TGTGCCAGCAGTGAATTCGACAGGGGCTACGAGCAGTACTTC.

The gene calls are TRBV5-1 and TRBJ2-1; 10 bases are shared with TRBD2. V gave up 0 bases and J gave up 14 bases; unmatched junction bases: 11. The length of the CDR3 is 15 residues. Germline values: CDR1 SGHRS, CDR2 YFSETQ. CDR3 amino acids: CASSLEIAGGRSKFF. CDR3 in DNA: TGCGCCAGCAGCTTGGAGATAGCGGGGGGCCGTAGTAAGTTCTTC.

This clone appeared a single time. The chain uses TRBV30 and TRBJ1-1, with TRBD1 matching 9 bases. The germline V gene encodes CDR1 GTSNPN and CDR2 SVGIG (reference sequence). V shed 3 bases and J 5 bases; nucleotides not matched to a gene: 4. The CDR3 has 13 amino acids. The CDR3 loop reads CAWRPGQGTEAFF. CDR3 sequence (DNA): TGTGCCTGGAGACCGGGACAGGGAACTGAAGCTTTCTTT.

The chain uses TRBV6-5 and TRBJ1-6; a possible D gene is TRBD1 (6 bases). Germline lookup yields CDR1 MNHEY and CDR2 SVGAGI. This CDR3 comprises 14 residues. V was shortened by 4 bases and J by 6 bases, with 10 bases between the two germline ends. The CDR3 loop is CASSLDSFNSPLHF. The CDR3 coding sequence is TGTGCCAGCAGTTTGGACAGCTTTAATTCACCCCTCCACTTT.

Concerning this clone itself: One junction end disagrees with the germline gene, perhaps due to a read error. This rearrangement joins TRBV15 to TRBJ2-7, with D possibly being TRBD1 (6 bases). Germline V lookup: CDR1 LNHNV, CDR2 YYDKDF (reference sequence). CDR3 length: 15 amino acids. The CDR3 region is CATSRALGQPYEQCF. The CDR3 nucleotides read TGTGCCACCAGCAGAGCCCTAGGACAGCCCTACGAGCAGTGCTTC.

The chain combines TRBV19 with TRBJ2-7; 8 bases agree with TRBD2. The CDR3 runs 14 residues. V shed 6 bases and J 1 base; nucleotides not matched to a gene: 5. Per germline, CDR1 LNHDA and CDR2 SQIVND (reference sequence). CDR3 amino acids: CASSLAGHSYEQYF. CDR3 coding DNA: TGTGCCAGTAGCCTAGCGGGCCATTCCTACGAGCAGTACTTC.

This clone was counted a few times. The chain employs TRBV11-2 and TRBJ2-6; D may correspond to TRBD1 or TRBD2 (5 bases each). The ends were cut back, 5 bases at V and 0 bases at J, with 11 bases in the middle. CDR1 is SGHAT, CDR2 FQNNGV, per germline. The CDR3 totals 16 residues. The DNA of the CDR3 is TGTGCCAGCAGCGAGGGACGGAACTCTGGGGCCAACGTCCTGACTTTC. This sequence encodes CASSEGRNSGANVLTF.

The CDR3 region is CSPHEYEQFF. The CDR3 DNA sequence: TGCAGTCCACATGAGTATGAGCAGTTCTTC. J is TRBJ2-1 and V is TRBV20-1; D gene unclear. Germline V CDR1 and CDR2: DFQATT, SNEGSKA (reference sequence). Trimming stripped 8 bases from V and 8 bases from J, with 10 bases between. This CDR3 region has 10 residues.

This sequence joins TRBV30 and TRBJ2-3; no definite D call. Germline lookup yields CDR1 GTSNPN and CDR2 SVGIG (reference sequence). This CDR3 comprises 11 residues. V gave up 1 base and J gave up 9 bases, with 8 bases separating them. The CDR3 region is CAWSEVATQYF. The CDR3 DNA reads TGTGCCTGGAGTGAGGTAGCCACGCAGTATTTT.

V and J are TRBV6-5 and TRBJ2-5; D unclear. CDR1 is MNHEY, CDR2 SVGAGI, per germline. Deletions cut 5 bases from V and 4 bases from J, with 14 bases between. The CDR3 sequence is 14 residues long. DNA of the CDR3: TGTGCCAGCAGTGTTCAGGTGAAAGGAGAGACCCAGTACTTC. This codes for CASSVQVKGETQYF.

This clone came up a few times. The chain is built from TRBV6-5 and TRBJ2-2, with D uncertain. In germline, CDR1 is MNHEY, CDR2 SVGAGI. The CDR3 is 15 residues long. V lost 6 bases to trimming and J lost 2 bases, with 13 bases between them. CDR3 sequence reads: CASSPARGNTGELFF. The CDR3 nucleotides are TGTGCCAGCAGCCCCGCGCGCGGCAACACCGGGGAGCTGTTTTTT.

This clone has just one count. The chain is built from TRBV9 and TRBJ2-7, with D maybe TRBD2 (5 bases). Germline V gene data show CDR1 as SGDLS and CDR2 as YYNGEE. V was cut by 0 bases and J by 5 bases, with 12 bases left in between. The CDR3 runs 14 residues. In DNA form, the CDR3 reads TGTGCCAGCAGCGTAGTACCCGGAGGCAACGAGCAGTACTTC. This gives the protein CASSVVPGGNEQYF.

In its sample, this clone was seen a few times. The chain carries TRBV29-1 and TRBJ2-7; 13 bases match TRBD2. V was pared by 8 bases and J by 3 bases, with 4 bases of the junction left unmatched. The CDR3 length is 13 residues. Germline CDR1 SQVTM, CDR2 ANQGSEA. CDR3 in amino acids: CSTRTSGSYEQYF. The CDR3 DNA is TGCAGCACCAGGACTAGCGGGAGCTACGAGCAGTACTTC.

The chain uses TRBV9 and TRBJ2-1; 7 bases are a match to TRBD2. V gave up 4 bases and J gave up 5 bases; unmatched junction bases: 12. Germline V gene data show CDR1 as SGDLS and CDR2 as YYNGEE. The CDR3 totals 16 residues. CDR3 amino acids: CASSYSGTTRHNEQFF. In DNA form, the CDR3 reads TGTGCCAGCAGCTACTCCGGGACTACTAGACACAATGAGCAGTTCTTC.

This clone was counted between two and nine times. The chain employs TRBV29-1 and TRBJ2-5; TRBD2 matches at 14 bases. With 1 base clipped from V and 5 bases from J, the junction kept 9 bases outside the gene matches. This CDR3 contains 17 residues. Germline V gives CDR1 SQVTM, CDR2 ANQGSEA. The CDR3: CSVEGTSGRLFFETQYF. CDR3 in DNA: TGCAGCGTTGAAGGGACTAGCGGGAGGTTATTCTTCGAGACCCAGTACTTC.

The gene calls are TRBV11-3 and TRBJ1-1; unclear D gene. The CDR3 sequence is 13 residues long. The V end was cut by 0 bases, the J end by 1 base, with 3 bases between. Germline assignment: CDR1 SGHNT and CDR2 YENEEA. The CDR3 bases are TGTGCCAGCAGCTTAGAGAGGAACACTGAAGCTTTCTTT. The encoded protein is CASSLERNTEAFF.

This clone was picked up a small number of times. The chain combines TRBV7-2 with TRBJ1-1; no clear D. V lost 3 bases to trimming and J lost 1 base, with 6 bases between them. The germline V gene encodes CDR1 SGHTA and CDR2 FQGNSA. This CDR3 is built from 13 residues. CDR3 coding DNA: TGTGCCAGCAGCTTCTCCCAGAACACTGAAGCTTTCTTT. Amino acids: CASSFSQNTEAFF.

Only a few counts were recorded for this clone. V gene TRBV4-3 combines with J gene TRBJ2-2, with D hard to call. With 0 bases removed from V and 6 bases from J, the gap between germline ends came to 11 bases. The germline V gene encodes CDR1 LGHNA and CDR2 YSLEER. The CDR3 is made up of 15 amino acids. The CDR3 is CASSQEGNPAGELFF. In DNA form, the CDR3 reads TGCGCCAGCAGCCAAGAGGGAAACCCTGCCGGGGAGCTGTTTTTT.

V usage is TRBV7-9 and J usage is TRBJ1-2; 9 nucleotides agree with TRBD1. V shed 5 bases and J 7 bases; nucleotides not matched to a gene: 8. This CDR3 region has 14 residues. Germline-derived CDR1 and CDR2 are SEHNR and FQNEAQ (reference sequence). CDR3 region: CASSPMGQGGGYTF. Here the CDR3 DNA reads TGTGCCAGCAGCCCAATGGGACAGGGAGGTGGCTACACCTTC.

This clone was seen a handful of times. V is TRBV28 and J is TRBJ2-3; D remains unclear. Germline CDR1 and CDR2: MDHEN and SYDVKM. The CDR3 loop spans 15 amino acids. Trimming took off 6 bases at V and 5 bases at J, with 18 bases between the two ends. CDR3 protein: CASSLTVAVRDTQYF. CDR3 DNA sequence: TGTGCCAGCAGCCTAACGGTCGCAGTGAGAGATACGCAGTATTTT.

A few counts support this clone. V usage is TRBV19 and J usage is TRBJ1-5; no clear D gene. Trimming left V 1 base short and J 5 bases short, with 9 bases between. CDR1 LNHDA and CDR2 SQIVND come from the germline V gene (reference sequence). The length of the CDR3 is 14 residues. This chain's CDR3 is CASSIAGWDQPQHF. CDR3 sequence (DNA): TGTGCCAGTAGTATAGCCGGGTGGGATCAGCCCCAGCATTTT.

V gene TRBV30 combines with J gene TRBJ1-2; maybe TRBD1 (6 bases). With 1 base removed from V and 4 bases from J, the gap between germline ends came to 7 bases. The CDR3 covers 12 residues. Per germline, CDR1 GTSNPN and CDR2 SVGIG (reference sequence). The CDR3 spells CAWSGRGYGYTF. In DNA form, the CDR3 reads TGTGCCTGGAGTGGCAGGGGCTATGGCTACACCTTC.